Below, 8 T cell receptor beta chains from the same sample are listed, as sequenced in a study of shared clonotypes between healthy human individuals. The protocol was immunoSEQ multiplex PCR, while the TCRdb copy is restricted to in-frame clones and leaves out a portion. The sample carries 640,000 or so clones, around 72% recorded once. The sample was memory CD4+ T cells sorted from blood. This sample's subset: CD45RA-negative fraction. The receptors shown here come from a woman in her twenties or thirties in good health.

The chain carries TRBV5-5 and TRBJ2-4, with D unresolved. The CDR3 has 12 amino acids. Deletions cut 1 base from V and 5 bases from J, with 4 bases between. Germline V lookup: CDR1 SGHKS, CDR2 YYEKEE (reference sequence). Here the CDR3 reads CASSLTQNIQYF. CDR3 nucleotide sequence: TGTGCCAGCAGCTTGACCCAAAACATTCAGTACTTC.

The gene calls are TRBV6-6 and TRBJ2-5; possible D gene TRBD2, 6 bases. CDR1 and CDR2 (germline): MNHNY, SVGAGI (reference sequence). CDR3 length: 16 amino acids. Trimming left V 9 bases short and J 5 bases short, with 25 bases between. CDR3 coding DNA: TGTGCCAGTTCACCCCCGCGAGGCGGGACGGGGGAGACCCAGTACTTC. Translation gives CASSPPRGGTGETQYF.

The rearrangement joins TRBV27 to TRBJ1-5; D might be TRBD1 (5 bases). The CDR3 is made up of 15 amino acids. Germline CDR1 and CDR2: MNHEY and SMNVEV (reference sequence). The V end lost 7 bases, the J end lost 4 bases, and 17 bases lay between the germline ends. Written as DNA, the CDR3 is TGTGCCAGCAAAGGTGCAGGGATCCTAAATCAGCCCCAGCATTTT. Its protein is CASKGAGILNQPQHF.

The sample holds many counts of this clone. The chain couples TRBV10-2 to TRBJ2-7; possibly TRBD1 or TRBD2 for D (5 bases each). CDR3 size: 12 residues. Germline CDR1 WSHSY, CDR2 SAAADI. Trimming shortened V by 8 bases and J by 1 base, and 9 bases separated the two germline ends. The CDR3 nucleotides read TGCGCCAGCGGGACGGCGTCCTACGAGCAGTACTTC. It yields the protein CASGTASYEQYF.

This CDR3 is CAWSEGGRYTDTQYF. The CDR3 coding sequence is TGTGCCTGGAGTGAAGGCGGGCGATACACAGATACGCAGTATTTT. V gene TRBV30 combines with J gene TRBJ2-3; D possibly corresponds to TRBD2 (5 bases). The germline V gene has CDR1 GTSNPN and CDR2 SVGIG (reference sequence). CDR3 length equals 15 residues. V was pared by 1 base and J by 2 bases, with 13 bases between.

Comment on this clone: Only one base separates this from a far larger clonotype, so it likely reflects a read error. The chain links TRBV27 to TRBJ2-1, with 9 bases lining up with TRBD2. CDR3 length: 14 amino acids. The germline CDR1 and CDR2 sequences are MNHEY and SMNVEV (reference sequence). V gave up 2 bases and J gave up 4 bases; unmatched junction bases: 0. This chain's CDR3 is CASSLAGGYNEQFF. CDR3 bases: TGTGCCAGCAGTTTAGCGGGAGGGTACAATGAGCAGTTCTTC.

The J gene is TRBJ2-5, the V gene TRBV7-8; D uncertain. CDR3 length: 14 residues. The V gene lost 4 bases and the J gene lost 3 bases, with 12 bases spanning the gap. Germline CDR1 reads SGHVS; CDR2 reads FQNEAQ. DNA for the CDR3: TGTGCCAGCAGCTCGTCATTGAATAAAGAGACCCAGTACTTC. Translation gives CASSSSLNKETQYF.

The rearrangement links TRBV2 to TRBJ1-3; D remains unclear. V was clipped by 6 bases and J by 2 bases, with 11 bases between them. This CDR3 region has 14 residues. Germline values: CDR1 SNHLY, CDR2 FYNNEI. CDR3 nucleotides: TGTGCCAGCAGGGTACGGACTACTGGAAACACCATATATTTT. It translates to CASRVRTTGNTIYF.